Below are 22 T cell receptor beta chains sequenced from a single sample in a study of T cell responses to AZD1222 COVID-19 vaccine. The assay was immunoSEQ multiplex PCR, and TCRdb's table has in-frame clones only and misses some. This table has 150,000 to 200,000 clones, about 91% appearing once. The specimen was peripheral blood, collected on day 0 of MenACWY control vaccination. The receptors were gathered from an adult in good health.

The DNA for the CDR3 is TGTGCCAGCAGCTTGGGTCTGGCGCGGGAGTACAATGAGCAGTTCTTC. Protein sequence: CASSLGLAREYNEQFF. The chain combines TRBV5-8 with TRBJ2-1, with 7 bases aligning to TRBD2. Germline lookup yields CDR1 SGHTS and CDR2 YDEGEE. The CDR3 runs to 16 residues. Trimming cost V 0 bases and J 4 bases; bases outside gene matches: 7.

The J gene is TRBJ1-2, the V gene TRBV7-2; TRBD1 aligns across 9 bases. Trimming took 3 bases from V and 4 from J; bases not matched to a gene: 3. The CDR3 has 14 residues. The germline V gene encodes CDR1 SGHTA and CDR2 FQGNSA. CDR3 sequence reads: CASSLDRGSYGYTF. CDR3 in DNA: TGTGCCAGCAGCTTGGACAGGGGAAGCTATGGCTACACCTTC.

The gene calls are TRBV19 and TRBJ1-1; D perhaps matches TRBD1 (6 bases). The length of the CDR3 is 13 residues. CDR1 is LNHDA and CDR2 is SQIVND in the germline V gene (reference sequence). Trimming stripped 6 bases from V and 5 bases from J, with 13 bases between. The CDR3 sequence: CASRFLGATEAFF. The CDR3 nucleotides are TGTGCCAGTAGGTTTCTGGGGGCGACTGAAGCTTTCTTT.

The chain uses TRBV15 and TRBJ2-1; TRBD2 aligns across 11 bases. The CDR3 runs to 17 residues. V trimming: 1 base; J trimming: 0 bases; junction bases outside the gene matches: 2. Germline V CDR1 and CDR2: LNHNV, YYDKDF (reference sequence). In DNA form, the CDR3 reads TGTGCCACCAGCAGAGGGACTAGCGGGCGCTCCTACAATGAGCAGTTCTTC. Residues: CATSRGTSGRSYNEQFF.

The chain employs TRBV2 and TRBJ1-1; no clear D gene. Deletions cut 4 bases from V and 1 base from J, with 7 bases between. CDR3 size: 13 residues. The germline V gene has CDR1 SNHLY and CDR2 FYNNEI. The DNA of the CDR3 is TGTGCCAGCAGTGGCCAGGCGAACACTGAAGCTTTCTTT. Translation gives CASSGQANTEAFF.

In nucleotides, the CDR3 is TGTGCCAGCAGAGCTCCGGAAGACACCGGGGAGCTGTTTTTT. Encoded protein: CASRAPEDTGELFF. V and J are TRBV6-5 and TRBJ2-2; D not certain. The V and J ends lost 6 bases and 3 bases respectively, with 11 bases between them. Germline-derived CDR1 and CDR2 are MNHEY and SVGAGI. The CDR3 has 14 residues.

This clone appeared a few times. The J gene is TRBJ2-7, the V gene TRBV18; 9 bases match TRBD1. Trimming took 6 bases from V and 3 from J; bases not matched to a gene: 12. Germline values: CDR1 KGHSH, CDR2 LQKENI. This CDR3 spans 16 amino acids. The DNA of the CDR3 is TGTGCCAGCTCCCCGGACAGCGGGACAGGGCGCTACGAGCAGTACTTC. It codes for CASSPDSGTGRYEQYF.

This clone was found once. V and J are TRBV15 and TRBJ1-3; D remains unclear. The germline V gene has CDR1 LNHNV and CDR2 YYDKDF (reference sequence). The V gene lost 11 bases and the J gene lost 4 bases, with 12 bases spanning the gap. The CDR3 totals 12 residues. CDR3 nucleotide sequence: TGTGCCGTACTGGGAGAAGGAAACACCATATATTTT. Translation: CAVLGEGNTIYF.

The chain uses TRBV2 and TRBJ1-2, with 7 bases matching TRBD1. With V trimmed by 5 bases and J by 4 bases, 7 bases remained unmatched. The CDR3 covers 14 residues. The germline V gene encodes CDR1 SNHLY and CDR2 FYNNEI. The CDR3 reads CASSPVRQGYGYTF. The CDR3 DNA is TGTGCCAGCAGTCCAGTACGACAGGGCTATGGCTACACCTTC.

The chain is built from TRBV7-7 and TRBJ2-3; no reliable D call. CDR1 SSHAT and CDR2 FNYEAQ come from the germline V gene (reference sequence). Between the trimmed V and J ends, which lost 1 base and 0 bases, there was a span of 11 bases. This CDR3 spans 16 amino acids. The CDR3 spells CASSLVWRSSTDTQYF. The CDR3 DNA follows: TGTGCCAGCAGCTTAGTGTGGCGGTCTAGCACAGATACGCAGTATTTT.

This rearrangement joins TRBV6-5 to TRBJ2-5; D gene uncertain. The germline gives CDR1 MNHEY, CDR2 SVGAGI. V lost 8 bases, J lost 1 base, and 17 bases lay in between. There are 15 residues in the CDR3. The CDR3 loop is CASVKTFGSQETQYF. Here the CDR3 DNA reads TGTGCCAGCGTTAAGACCTTCGGGTCCCAAGAGACCCAGTACTTC.

This clone was detected only once. The chain recombines TRBV7-2 with TRBJ2-2; no reliable D call. Germline V lookup: CDR1 SGHTA, CDR2 FQGNSA. CDR3 length: 15 residues. Trimming shortened V by 5 bases and J by 6 bases, and 16 bases separated the two germline ends. The CDR3 DNA reads TGTGCCAGCAGCCCCCGGCGACACTACCCCGGGGAGCTGTTTTTT. It is translated as CASSPRRHYPGELFF. Full variable domain (remainder filled in from reference TRBV7-2 and TRBJ2-2): GAGVSQSPSNKVTEKGKDVELRCDPISGHTALYWYRQSLGQGLEFLIYFQGNSAPDKSGLPSDRFSAERTGGSVSTLTIQRTQQEDSAVYLCASSPRRHYPGELFFGEGSRLTVL.

This chain joins TRBV2 and TRBJ1-3, with D unclear. The germline gives CDR1 SNHLY, CDR2 FYNNEI. The V end lost 3 bases, the J end lost 0 bases, and 3 bases lay between the germline ends. This CDR3 contains 13 residues. The CDR3 region has the DNA TGTGCCAGCAGTGATGGCTCTGGAAACACCATATATTTT. It encodes CASSDGSGNTIYF.

V gene TRBV10-3 combines with J gene TRBJ1-3, with 11 bases aligning to TRBD1. The CDR3 runs to 17 residues. With 1 base clipped from V and 6 bases from J, the junction kept 8 bases outside the gene matches. The germline V gene encodes CDR1 ENHRY and CDR2 SYGVKD. The CDR3 loop is CAISEYAGQGAKNTIYF. The DNA of the CDR3 is TGTGCCATCAGTGAGTATGCAGGACAGGGGGCGAAAAACACCATATATTTT.

CDR3 protein: CASSPPPGGNSPLHF. The CDR3 DNA reads TGTGCCAGCAGCCCGCCCCCAGGGGGGAATTCACCCCTCCACTTT. V gene TRBV6-5 combines with J gene TRBJ1-6, with 7 nucleotides matching TRBD1. Germline trimming cut 6 bases from V and 7 bases from J; bases unmatched to any gene: 9. The germline CDR1 and CDR2 sequences are MNHEY and SVGAGI. The length of the CDR3 is 15 residues.

The chain uses TRBV4-3 and TRBJ1-3; 7 nucleotides align to TRBD1. CDR3 size: 15 residues. Germline CDR1 and CDR2: LGHNA and YSLEER. The V segment lost 0 bases and the J segment 2 bases; nucleotides outside the gene matches: 1. The CDR3 region is CASSQDQGAGNTIYF. The CDR3, as DNA: TGCGCCAGCAGCCAAGATCAGGGGGCTGGAAACACCATATATTTT.

This chain joins TRBV7-2 and TRBJ1-2; D call uncertain. The CDR3 length is 17 residues. The germline V and J ends were trimmed by 2 bases and 8 bases, with 24 bases remaining between them. The germline V gene has CDR1 SGHTA and CDR2 FQGNSA. CDR3: CASSLSLGATGSNGYTF. The CDR3, as DNA: TGTGCCAGCAGCTTATCATTAGGTGCGACGGGCTCTAACGGCTACACCTTC.

V and J are TRBV29-1 and TRBJ2-7, with 9 positions matching TRBD1. Per the germline V gene, CDR1 is SQVTM and CDR2 is ANQGSEA. The J segment lost 9 bases and the V segment lost 4 bases, leaving 10 bases of the junction unmatched. CDR3 size: 13 residues. CDR3 protein: CSVVVTGQGVQYF. Here the CDR3 DNA reads TGCAGCGTTGTTGTGACGGGACAGGGAGTGCAGTACTTC.

This chain joins TRBV5-1 and TRBJ2-7, with 9 bases lining up with TRBD1. Germline trimming cut 0 bases from V and 3 bases from J; bases unmatched to any gene: 4. Germline V gives CDR1 SGHRS, CDR2 YFSETQ. The CDR3 spans 15 residues. The CDR3 DNA reads as TGCGCCAGCAGCTTGGGAGGGACAGGGTACTACGAGCAGTACTTC. Translation gives CASSLGGTGYYEQYF.

The chain couples TRBV12-3 or TRBV12-4 to TRBJ1-1, with a weak D call TRBD1 (6 bases). V was clipped by 3 bases and J by 8 bases, with 10 bases between them. The CDR3 covers 12 residues. The DNA of the CDR3 is TGTGCCAGCAGTTTTGGCAGGGGCGAAGCTTTCTTT. This gives the protein CASSFGRGEAFF.

This chain connects TRBV5-6 to TRBJ2-1; TRBD2 matches 13 bases. The J segment lost 6 bases and the V segment lost 5 bases, leaving 8 bases of the junction unmatched. CDR1 and CDR2 from the germline V gene are SGHDT and YYEEEE. There are 16 residues in the CDR3. This CDR3 reads CASRYPGTSGTNEQFF. The CDR3 DNA is TGTGCCAGCAGGTACCCCGGGACTAGCGGGACCAATGAGCAGTTCTTC.

The chain carries TRBV18 and TRBJ1-2, with a tentative D call TRBD1 (5 bases). The CDR3 has 11 amino acids. The V end lost 8 bases, the J end lost 7 bases, and 11 bases lay between the germline ends. The V gene's germline CDR1 is KGHSH and CDR2 LQKENI. The CDR3 sequence: CASQGLGGYTF. DNA of the CDR3: TGTGCCAGCCAGGGATTGGGTGGCTACACCTTC.